The 20 T cell receptor beta chains given below trace back to one sample, sequenced in a study of T-cell memory formation after mild COVID-19. TCRdb re-derived calls from the 5' RACE reads in MiXCR, one entry per CDR3 protein. The sample has around 220,000 distinct CDR3 sequences, about 15% seen once; the top ten hold 3.5%. The specimen sequenced was PBMCs or a T cell subset sorted from them (not recorded which). The receptor set was obtained from a man between 18 and 29 years old who had mild COVID-19 (a few samples of this study predate the infection). Cell type and time point are not known.

This clonotype was seen a few times. The chain couples TRBV7-2 to TRBJ1-1; D perhaps matches TRBD1 (5 bases). This CDR3 region has 14 residues. Germline assignment: CDR1 SGHTA and CDR2 FQGNSA. V was shortened by 1 base and J by 5 bases, with 11 bases between the two germline ends. CDR3 amino acids: CASSLDPGYTEAFF. As DNA, the CDR3 is TGTGCCAGCAGCTTAGATCCAGGGTATACTGAAGCTTTCTTT. The full variable domain, in which reference TRBV7-2 and TRBJ1-1 provide the parts outside the CDR3, is GAGVSQSPSNKVTEKGKDVELRCDPISGHTALYWYRQSLGQGLEFLIYFQGNSAPDKSGLPSDRFSAERTGGSVSTLTIQRTQQEDSAVYLCASSLDPGYTEAFFGQGTRLTVV.

This rearrangement joins TRBV7-9 to TRBJ2-7, with D perhaps TRBD1 or TRBD2 (5 bases each). The CDR3 has 14 amino acids. With 5 bases removed from V and 0 bases from J, the gap between germline ends came to 11 bases. CDR1 is SEHNR and CDR2 is FQNEAQ in the germline V gene (reference sequence). CDR3 DNA sequence: TGTGCCAGCAGCGCCTTCGGGGCCTCCTACGAGCAGTACTTC. Translation: CASSAFGASYEQYF.

The V call is TRBV15, the J call TRBJ1-5; TRBD1 is a possible D gene (5 bases). The CDR3 has 14 amino acids. Germline-derived CDR1 and CDR2 are LNHNV and YYDKDF (reference sequence). The V and J ends lost 1 base and 5 bases respectively, with 9 bases between them. The CDR3 DNA sequence: TGTGCCACCAGCAGAGGGGGCAGAGATCAGCCCCAGCATTTT. Protein product: CATSRGGRDQPQHF.

The genes are TRBV3-1 and TRBJ2-5; D is unresolved. CDR1 and CDR2 from the germline V gene are LGHDT and YNNKEL (reference sequence). The CDR3 has 15 residues. V lost 5 bases and J 1 base, leaving 14 bases between the germline ends. CDR3 coding DNA: TGTGCCAGCAGCTTTTATGGCGGCAGCCAAGAGACCCAGTACTTC. It codes for CASSFYGGSQETQYF.

This clonotype was seen just once. The genes are TRBV12-3 or TRBV12-4 and TRBJ2-3; D tentatively fits TRBD1 or TRBD2 (6 bases each). CDR3 size: 15 residues. The ends were cut back, 7 bases at V and 2 bases at J, with 16 bases in the middle. This CDR3 reads CASTDDRTITDTQYF. The CDR3 DNA is TGTGCCAGCACCGACGACAGGACTATCACAGATACGCAGTATTTT.

This clonotype turned up a few times. The genes are TRBV5-5 and TRBJ1-5; TRBD1 matches at 7 bases. This CDR3 is 13 amino acids long. With 4 bases clipped from V and 9 bases from J, the junction kept 7 bases outside the gene matches. The germline CDR1 and CDR2 sequences are SGHKS and YYEKEE (reference sequence). The CDR3 region is CASSPGGGRPQHF. The DNA for the CDR3 is TGTGCCAGCAGCCCAGGGGGGGGGCGGCCCCAGCATTTT.

This clonotype has just a few counts. V is TRBV7-2 and J is TRBJ1-4; D unclear. The CDR3 extends over 15 amino acids. CDR1 SGHTA and CDR2 FQGNSA come from the germline V gene. Trimming stripped 5 bases from V and 2 bases from J, with 12 bases between. The DNA for the CDR3 is TGTGCCAGCAGCGTCAAAGGTGGTACTAATGAAAAACTGTTTTTT. Its protein product is CASSVKGGTNEKLFF.

The chain carries TRBV18 and TRBJ2-5; D remains unclear. V was cut by 3 bases and J by 4 bases, with 9 bases left in between. CDR3 length: 13 amino acids. The germline CDR1 and CDR2 sequences are KGHSH and LQKENI. The CDR3 bases are TGTGCCAGCTCACCCGCGGCCTCAGAGACCCAGTACTTC. Encoded protein: CASSPAASETQYF.

The chain combines TRBV20-1 with TRBJ2-3; 7 bases are shared with TRBD1. The CDR3 has 16 amino acids. V lost 5 bases and J lost 0; bases outside the gene matches: 11. Germline V gene lookup returns CDR1 DFQATT and CDR2 SNEGSKA (reference sequence). Written as DNA, the CDR3 is TGCAGTGCTCTGCTGAGGACAGGCGATAGCACAGATACGCAGTATTTT. It yields the protein CSALLRTGDSTDTQYF.

V and J are TRBV12-3 or TRBV12-4 and TRBJ1-2; D ambiguous. This CDR3 is built from 13 residues. V was cut by 8 bases and J by 5 bases, with 15 bases left in between. The chain's CDR3 is CASHKIGWYGYTF. The CDR3, as DNA: TGTGCCAGCCATAAAATAGGGTGGTATGGCTACACCTTC.

This clonotype showed up just a few times. The CDR3 DNA sequence: TGTGCCAGCAGTTACTCGGGGGGGACCCCAGAGACCCAGTACTTC. Amino acid sequence: CASSYSGGTPETQYF. The chain uses TRBV6-5 and TRBJ2-5, with 7 bases that match TRBD2. CDR1 MNHEY and CDR2 SVGAGI come from the germline V gene. The CDR3 loop spans 15 amino acids. V was pared by 0 bases and J by 4 bases, with 5 bases of the junction left unmatched.

The gene calls are TRBV6-2 or TRBV6-3 and TRBJ2-3, with 12 bases that match TRBD1. V lost 6 bases and J lost 4; bases outside the gene matches: 8. This CDR3 contains 16 residues. The V gene's germline CDR1 is MNHEY and CDR2 SVGEGT. The CDR3 nucleotides read TGTGCCAGCAGAGACCCGGGACAGGGGGCGTCAGATACGCAGTATTTT. It codes for CASRDPGQGASDTQYF.

The rearrangement uses TRBV7-2 and TRBJ2-5; 13 nucleotides line up with TRBD2. This CDR3 spans 16 amino acids. The ends lost 3 bases at V and 5 bases at J; junction bases unmatched: 6. Germline CDR1 and CDR2: SGHTA and FQGNSA. The CDR3 DNA follows: TGTGCCAGCAGCTTGAGGACTAGCGGGGGTCTGGAGACCCAGTACTTC. Its translation is CASSLRTSGGLETQYF. Supplemented by reference TRBV7-2 and TRBJ2-5, the full variable domain reads GAGVSQSPSNKVTEKGKDVELRCDPISGHTALYWYRQSLGQGLEFLIYFQGNSAPDKSGLPSDRFSAERTGGSVSTLTIQRTQQEDSAVYLCASSLRTSGGLETQYFGPGTRLLVL.

This clonotype has just a few counts. J is TRBJ2-3 and V is TRBV20-1; a possible D gene is TRBD2 (5 bases). Germline V gives CDR1 DFQATT, CDR2 SNEGSKA (reference sequence). Trimming took off 5 bases at V and 2 bases at J, with 17 bases between the two ends. The CDR3 is 15 amino acids. In DNA, the CDR3 is TGCAGTGCTCCTCCCGTAGCGCCGATCACAGATACGCAGTATTTT. Protein sequence: CSAPPVAPITDTQYF.

This clonotype was counted between two and nine times. V is TRBV7-9 and J is TRBJ1-1; D is undetermined. The germline V and J ends were trimmed by 5 bases and 1 base, with 8 bases remaining between them. This CDR3 is built from 13 residues. Germline CDR1 SEHNR, CDR2 FQNEAQ (reference sequence). DNA for the CDR3: TGTGCCAGCAGCCGCAACAGGAACACTGAAGCTTTCTTT. Its protein product is CASSRNRNTEAFF.

V usage is TRBV4-1 and J usage is TRBJ2-6, with 8 bases matching TRBD2. Germline CDR1 MGHRA, CDR2 YSYEKL. With V trimmed by 4 bases and J by 0 bases, 5 bases remained unmatched. CDR3 length: 17 amino acids. The CDR3 loop is CASSPRGRSSGANVLTF. The CDR3 DNA follows: TGCGCCAGCAGCCCCCGCGGGAGGTCCTCTGGGGCCAACGTCCTGACTTTC.

V is TRBV5-1 and J is TRBJ1-2, with D possibly TRBD1 on 6 matching bases. The CDR3 is 14 residues long. Germline V gene lookup returns CDR1 SGHRS and CDR2 YFSETQ. Trimming removed 4 bases at V and 3 bases at J, with 13 bases between. The CDR3 reads CASSQGTDYYGYTF. CDR3 coding DNA: TGCGCCAGCAGCCAGGGGACGGACTACTATGGCTACACCTTC.

For this clonotype: The junction shows a germline mismatch at one end, possibly a read error. The CDR3 is CDSSGADSGANVLTF. CDR3 sequence (DNA): TGTGACAGCTCCGGAGCGGACTCTGGGGCCAACGTCCTGACTTTC. This chain links TRBV18 with TRBJ2-6; maybe TRBD2 (5 bases). The CDR3 runs 15 residues. Germline V CDR1 and CDR2: KGHSH, LQKENI.

The gene calls are TRBV12-3 or TRBV12-4 and TRBJ2-7; D call uncertain. The CDR3 consists of 16 residues. Trimming cost V 1 base and J 1 base, with 14 bases left between them. CDR3 amino acids: CASSLEGEHRSYEQYF. The CDR3 DNA is TGTGCCAGCAGTTTAGAAGGTGAACACCGGTCCTACGAGCAGTACTTC.

CDR3 nucleotides: TGTGCCAGCAGTTTCCTCTCTTTAAGAGATACGCAGTATTTT. Translating gives CASSFLSLRDTQYF. The J gene is TRBJ2-3, the V gene TRBV12-3 or TRBV12-4; D is undetermined. The CDR3 totals 14 residues. V was clipped by 3 bases and J by 5 bases, with 12 bases between them.